This T cell receptor beta chain appears in the sequencing data of a study of blood T cell repertoires in COVID-19 (dated by TCRdb to about 2020). Background for the entire study: Samples from collaborators originated in the United States, Italy and Spain and spanned both the acute and convalescent phases of COVID-19. Subjects who had been exposed to COVID-19, were actively infected with it, or had recovered from it provided the deeply sampled blood TCRbeta repertoires that made up the dataset. The material from the prospective study consisted of cDNA or gDNA derived from T cells, B-cell-depleted T cells, or PBMCs. The samples were drawn from the first 160 participants of the ongoing ImmuneRACE study and from over a thousand subjects provided by 6 global collaborators. A freely available public database, intended as a resource for researchers studying the immune response to SARS-CoV-2, is where the repertoires were released. Where HLA class I and class II types were available, the types were taken from metadata supplied by the sample provider, not from assay-based typing. The sample metadata nearly always contained a de-identified subject ID, COVID-19 status, age in years and sex. What the authors observed across the whole study: Clinical and demographic metadata were provided uncurated, with the amount varying by source and participant.

One collaborating source in Seattle enrolled patients during active infection and followed them longitudinally through the course of disease. The collaborating institutions used their own protocols to collect whole blood in K2EDTA tubes. For TCRbeta analysis, collaborator samples were shipped as frozen whole blood, as isolated PBMCs, or as DNA extracted from either sample type. CDR1 is given as SEHNR and CDR2 as FQNEAQ, both from the germline V gene (reference sequence). V is shortened by 1 base, J by 2 bases, and the region joining them spans 12 bases. Including cysteine and phenylalanine, the CDR3 has 15 amino acids. The read is trimmed to its CDR3 DNA, 45 bases read in frame from base 1. Remarks on this clone: This clone's antigen is unknown. No much larger clone exists at a distance of one base, and base qualities are not known.

The immunoSEQ Assay, a bias-controlled multiplex PCR, was used to amplify TCRbeta CDR3 regions from genomic DNA. Turning to the authors' computational methods: Nucleated cell counts per sample were estimated from amplification of reference gene primers within the assay. To quantify the absolute abundance of each unique TCRbeta CDR3 rearrangement, sequence reads were collapsed and filtered. For each sample, productive Simpson clonality was calculated by taking the square root of Simpson's diversity index across productive rearrangements. TCRdb holds this immuneACCESS table with in-frame rearrangements only. Some clones are missing; in checked studies, unresolved V genes explain under half, and the rest has no known cause. The D gene and trimming were derived from the DNA, and the V and J assignments and clone size from that table. Counted in this sample were more than 60,000 clones; about 84% of them appeared once. The ten biggest clones cover roughly 14% of the sample.

This clonotype was sampled from a man aged 50-60 years with COVID-19, enrolled during active disease. The chain links TRBV7-9 with TRBJ2-7, and possibly TRBD2, on 6 matching bases. The material sequenced was peripheral blood. The nucleotides read TGTGCCAGCAGCTTAGTGCAGGAGGGGACCTACGAGCAGTACTTC. It translates as CASSLVQEGTYEQYF.